The source of this T cell receptor (beta chain) is a study of T cell repertoires in cytomegalovirus infection. As for the study in general: Public TCR beta signatures marked donors with CMV infection and the matching HLA. General study points: Based on cumulative public TCR beta family frequency, carriers of CMV plus the relevant HLA were identified. The ex vivo response was dominated by HLA-C-restricted CMV-specific TCR beta clonotypes.

V was clipped by 0 bases and J by 6 bases, with 12 bases between them. The CDR3 covers 15 residues. Germline CDR1 and CDR2: MDHEN and SYDVKM. TCRdb used MiXCR to reprocess the reads, holding one entry per CDR3 protein. The sample shows about 360,000 distinct CDR3 sequences, around a third of them seen only once. Concerning this clonotype itself: Its antigen is unknown.

V is TRBV28 and J is TRBJ1-5; D is perhaps TRBD1 (6 bases). The TCR comes from a human donor in good health (CMV status not recorded). Some clones in this sample may be carry-over from other donors' samples. The source material was cultured PBMCs, sampled from culture after CMV antigen stimulation. CDR3 region: CASSLWRGVGQPQHF. CDR3 nucleotide sequence: TGTGCCAGCAGTTTATGGAGGGGGGTGGGTCAGCCCCAGCATTTT.